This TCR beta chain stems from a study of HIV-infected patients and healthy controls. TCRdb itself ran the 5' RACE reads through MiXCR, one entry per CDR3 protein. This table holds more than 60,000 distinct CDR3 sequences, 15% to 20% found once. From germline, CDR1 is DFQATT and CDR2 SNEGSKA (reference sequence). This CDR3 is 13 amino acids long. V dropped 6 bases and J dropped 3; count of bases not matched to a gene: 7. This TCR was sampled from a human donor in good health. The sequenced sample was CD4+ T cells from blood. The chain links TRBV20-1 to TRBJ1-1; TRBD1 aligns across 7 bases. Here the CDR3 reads CSARTGRDTEAFF. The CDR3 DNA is TGCAGTGCCCGGACAGGTCGAGACACTGAAGCTTTCTTT.